The entry below describes one T cell receptor (beta chain). The antigen it recognizes is unknown. No much larger clone exists at a distance of one base, and base qualities are not known. This specimen comes from a study of OX40 agonist ivuxolimab in advanced cancers. Study-wide context: Ivuxolimab, which targeted the costimulatory receptor OX40 (CD134), was an agonistic, fully human IgG2 monoclonal antibody. Intravenous ivuxolimab was administered to patients every 2 weeks at six dose levels: 0.01, 0.1, 0.3, 1.5, 3 and 10 mg/kg. Of the roughly 51 patients in dose escalation, about 20 had hepatocellular carcinoma, approximately 15 had melanoma, 9 had renal cell carcinoma and 9 had head and neck cancer. In the dose-escalation cohort, more than 75% of patients were male, and the mean age was approximately 60 years, with a range of 23 to 79. Patients were allowed to have had prior anti-PD-1, anti-PD-L1 or anti-CTLA-4 therapy, and more than 35% of the dose-escalation patients had been treated with checkpoint inhibitors. Partial responses were achieved by three dose-escalation patients, of whom one had hepatocellular carcinoma and two had cutaneous melanoma. The purpose of peripheral TCRbeta sequencing was to test whether ivuxolimab changed TCR sequence diversity and led to clonal T-cell expansion. The paper reports the monotherapy dose-escalation portion (N = 52 patients) of the phase I ivuxolimab trial.

There are 15 amino acids in the CDR3, from cysteine to phenylalanine inclusive. Kept here is only the CDR3 DNA, which spans 45 bases and is read in frame from base 1. As encoded in the germline V gene, CDR1 is SGHAT while CDR2 is FQNNGV. V has 4 bases trimmed and J has 2 bases trimmed; junction bases matching no gene number 2. Genomic DNA was extracted from sorted cells for sequencing of the TCRbeta CDR3 region. The immunoSEQ Assay was used to sequence the TCRbeta CDR3 regions. As stored in TCRdb, this immuneACCESS dataset retains in-frame rearrangements with V and J assigned. A fraction of the clones does not appear; measured against another copy, unresolved V genes explain less than half of the discrepancy, and the remainder lacks a known reason. The sample table lists about 14,000 clones, more than 75% of them with a count of one. Approximately 18% of the sample belongs to the ten largest clones.

General findings and caveats noted by the study authors: Low levels of normalized T-cell clonal expansion were also seen in some patients who did not respond. After ivuxolimab, more expanded clones were found on average in CD8+ T cells than in CD4+ T cells. Clonal expansion of both CD4+ and CD8+ blood T cells was observed from baseline to week 6 at doses 0.1 to 3.0 mg/kg. Which antigens the clonally expanded peripheral T cells were specific for was not determined. In the 0.1-3.0 mg/kg groups, partial responders had among the lowest normalized peripheral clonal expansion, particularly in CD8+ T cells.

Patients with a history of autoimmune disease or receiving systemic immunosuppression were excluded from the trial. Peripheral blood for TCR sequencing was drawn from every dose cohort at baseline, at cycle 4 day 1 and at cycle 7 day 1. The samples were taken from a phase I, first-in-human, multicenter, open-label dose-escalation trial of ivuxolimab. Adults with locally advanced or metastatic melanoma, renal cell carcinoma, hepatocellular carcinoma or head and neck squamous cell carcinoma were enrolled in the trial. Before TCR sequencing, CD4+ and CD8+ T cells were separately sorted from peripheral blood.

The sample was CD4+ or CD8+ T cells sorted from blood, taken in a trial of the OX40 agonist ivuxolimab. The sequence was obtained from an adult with an advanced solid tumor such as melanoma, head and neck, liver or kidney cancer. The V and J genes are TRBV11-2 and TRBJ2-5; TRBD2 agrees with 12 junctional bases. The CDR3 here reads CASSWTSGKQETQYF. The DNA sequence is as follows: TGTGCCAGCAGCTGGACTAGCGGGAAACAAGAGACCCAGTACTTC.